A selection of T cell receptor beta chains follows, all from one sample in a study of Graves' ophthalmopathy and Graves' hyperthyroidism. TCRdb re-analysed the multiplex PCR reads in MiXCR, keeping a single row per CDR3 protein. The data contain 660,000 or so distinct CDR3 sequences, under 50% of them singletons. Sample: peripheral blood. Receptor source: an adult man with Graves' ophthalmopathy. CDR3s include the opening cysteine and the closing phenylalanine or tryptophan. The D gene is left open where the match is weak. Clone size appears in some rows only: once, few, many, or a class for an expanded clone.

TRBD1	.	TRBV11-2	TRBJ2-5	CASSSPGGWETQYF	TGTGCCAGCAGCTCTCCAGGGGGTTGGGAGACCCAGTACTTC
TRBD1	.	TRBV29-1	TRBJ1-2	CSVDWDRGGYGYTF	TGCAGCGTCGATTGGGACAGGGGCGGCTATGGCTACACCTTC
.	.	TRBV25-1	TRBJ1-2	CAADSRGGYTF	TGTGCCGCAGACAGCCGTGGTGGCTACACCTTC
.	few	TRBV28	TRBJ2-6	CASAPQGAGANVLTF	TGTGCCAGCGCACCACAGGGCGCTGGGGCCAACGTCCTGACTTTC
.	.	TRBV25-1	TRBJ2-2	CASSSAGGELFF	TGTGCCAGCAGCTCCGCCGGCGGGGAGCTGTTTTTT
.	few	TRBV7-2	TRBJ2-5	CASSLFVQETQYF	TGTGCCAGCAGCTTATTCGTTCAAGAGACCCAGTACTTC
.	.	TRBV7-9	TRBJ1-3	CASSLSTNRSGNTIYF	TGTGCCAGCAGCTTGAGCACGAACCGCTCTGGAAACACCATATATTTT
.	.	TRBV4-1	TRBJ1-5	CASSQGLNNQPQHF	TGCGCCAGCAGTCAGGGGCTGAACAATCAGCCCCAGCATTTT
TRBD2	.	TRBV5-6	TRBJ2-7	CASSLGTPLAGVYEQYF	TGTGCCAGCAGCTTAGGAACCCCGCTAGCGGGAGTCTACGAGCAGTACTTC
TRBD2	few	TRBV24-1	TRBJ2-1	CAILAGGAYEQFF	TGTGCCATTCTAGCGGGAGGGGCGTATGAGCAGTTCTTC
TRBD2	.	TRBV29-1	TRBJ2-7	CSLAGTSGSYEQYF	TGCAGCTTAGCGGGGACTAGCGGATCCTACGAGCAGTACTTC
.	many	TRBV7-9	TRBJ1-4	CASRPGRNEKLFF	TGTGCCAGCAGACCGGGCCGCAATGAAAAACTGTTTTTT
.	many	TRBV5-1	TRBJ2-2	CASSFRPAELFF	TGCGCCAGCAGCTTTCGGCCTGCGGAGCTGTTTTTT
.	.	TRBV7-9	TRBJ1-2	CASSQEGSLARWYGYTF	TGCGCCAGCAGCCAGGAGGGGTCTTTAGCGCGGTGGTATGGCTACACCTTC
TRBD2	many	TRBV20-1	TRBJ2-7	CSARGGSGSTYEQYF	TGCAGTGCTAGAGGTGGTAGCGGGAGTACTTACGAGCAGTACTTC
.	.	TRBV20-1	TRBJ1-2	CSARRGGAGYGYTF	TGCAGTGCTAGGCGTGGGGGGGCGGGCTATGGCTACACCTTC
TRBD2	.	TRBV7-9	TRBJ2-7	CASRLSSGSSYEQYF	TGTGCCAGCAGACTCTCTAGCGGCAGCTCCTACGAGCAGTACTTC
.	.	TRBV6-1	TRBJ1-5	CAGSIYSNQPQHF	TGTGCCGGCAGCATTTATAGCAATCAGCCCCAGCATTTT
.	.	TRBV7-8	TRBJ1-1	CASSLGRAGVENTEAFF	TGTGCCAGCAGCTTAGGGCGGGCAGGGGTGGAGAACACTGAAGCTTTCTTT
.	many	TRBV19	TRBJ1-5	CASSTPVQPQHF	TGTGCCAGTAGTACCCCGGTTCAGCCCCAGCATTTT
.	.	TRBV3-1	TRBJ2-2	CASSPQTDTGELFF	TGTGCCAGCAGCCCCCAGACAGACACCGGGGAGCTGTTTTTT
TRBD1	.	TRBV7-8	TRBJ2-5	CASSLQSGTGRGETQYF	TGTGCCAGCAGTCTTCAATCCGGGACAGGGAGAGGGGAGACCCAGTACTTC
.	.	TRBV11-1	TRBJ2-7	CASSLSARIGAAYSYEQYF	TGTGCCAGCAGCTTAAGTGCTAGAATCGGGGCAGCCTACTCCTACGAGCAGTACTTC
.	once	TRBV7-2	TRBJ2-6	CASSLSQGPIDVGANVLTF	TGTGCCAGCAGCTTATCCCAGGGCCCGATTGATGTCGGGGCCAACGTCCTGACTTTC
.	few	TRBV6-5	TRBJ2-2	CASSYSFAGGELFF	TGTGCCAGCAGTTACTCCTTTGCTGGTGGGGAGCTGTTTTTT
TRBD2	.	TRBV5-6	TRBJ2-2	CASSKTSRAGTGELFF	TGTGCCAGCAGCAAGACTAGCAGAGCGGGGACCGGGGAGCTGTTTTTT
TRBD1	.	TRBV14	TRBJ2-2	CASGGQADTGELFF	TGTGCCAGCGGGGGACAGGCGGACACCGGGGAGCTGTTTTTT
.	.	TRBV7-9	TRBJ2-1	CASSLVLASYNEQFF	TGTGCCAGCAGCTTAGTCCTAGCTAGCTACAATGAGCAGTTCTTC
.	.	TRBV19	TRBJ1-5	CAWSVNRDAQPQHF	TGTGCCTGGAGTGTCAACAGGGATGCTCAGCCCCAGCATTTT
TRBD2	.	TRBV24-1	TRBJ2-3	CATSDFTGGTDTQYF	TGTGCCACCAGTGATTTTACGGGAGGTACAGATACGCAGTATTTT
TRBD1	.	TRBV29-1	TRBJ1-6	CSVVRGWTGGSPLHF	TGCAGCGTTGTCAGGGGATGGACAGGGGGTTCACCCCTCCACTTT
.	.	TRBV29-1	TRBJ2-7	CSVHRDGSTYEQYF	TGCAGCGTGCACCGGGACGGTTCCACCTACGAGCAGTACTTC
.	many	TRBV2	TRBJ1-5	CASNQPQHF	TGTGCCAGCAATCAGCCCCAGCATTTT
.	.	TRBV25-1	TRBJ2-5	CASSAQDTQAQYF	TGTGCCAGCAGTGCCCAGGACACCCAGGCCCAGTACTTC
.	.	TRBV5-6	TRBJ2-6	CASSLFASGANVLTF	TGTGCCAGCAGCTTGTTCGCTTCTGGGGCCAACGTCCTGACTTTC
.	many	TRBV6-5	TRBJ2-5	CASSRRDRQETQYF	TGTGCCAGCAGCCGCCGGGACCGACAAGAGACCCAGTACTTC
.	.	TRBV10-3	TRBJ1-6	CASNTGRVVSGSNSPLHF	TGTGCCAGCAATACTGGCAGGGTTGTTAGTGGGAGTAATTCACCCCTCCACTTT
TRBD2	.	TRBV4-2	TRBJ2-7	CALTSGSSYEQYF	TGTGCCCTGACTAGCGGGAGCTCCTACGAGCAGTACTTC
TRBD1	once	TRBV12-5	TRBJ2-7	CASGLVVGTEGKKRGEQYF	TGTGCTAGTGGTTTGGTCGTAGGGACAGAGGGTAAAAAGAGGGGGGAGCAGTACTTC
.	.	TRBV12-3/TRBV12-4	TRBJ2-2	CASSLGLDNGELFF	TGTGCCAGCAGTTTAGGACTAGACAACGGGGAGCTGTTTTTT
.	many	TRBV10-3	TRBJ2-5	CAISDPGSIQETQYF	TGTGCCATCAGTGACCCCGGGTCGATACAAGAGACCCAGTACTTC
TRBD1	.	TRBV7-9	TRBJ1-4	CASSLDREEKLFF	TGTGCCAGCAGCTTGGACAGGGAGGAAAAACTGTTTTTT